One and the same sample provided the 27 T cell receptor beta chains below, sequenced in a study of T cells after yellow fever vaccination. In TCRdb, the 5' RACE reads were re-called with MiXCR into one record per CDR3 protein. The sample includes a few hundred thousand distinct CDR3 sequences, 6.9% of them seen just once. Specimen: CD4+ T cells sorted from PBMCs, collected 15 days after the yellow fever booster vaccination. Every receptor here comes from a man under 40 who received the YFV17D yellow fever vaccine.

This clonotype was picked up a small number of times. The CDR3 spells CASSYSDRAPGKNIQYF. Written as DNA, the CDR3 is TGCGCCAGCAGCTACTCTGACAGGGCGCCAGGCAAAAACATTCAGTACTTC. This chain links TRBV5-1 with TRBJ2-4; 7 bases align to TRBD1. The J segment lost 3 bases and the V segment lost 3 bases, leaving 12 bases of the junction unmatched. Per the germline V gene, CDR1 is SGHRS and CDR2 is YFSETQ. CDR3 length: 17 amino acids.

This clonotype was observed many times. The CDR3 bases are TGCGCCAGCAGCTTGGATCGGGGGGGGAGCTCCTACGAGCAGTACTTC. Translated: CASSLDRGGSSYEQYF. The rearrangement uses TRBV5-1 and TRBJ2-7, with TRBD2 matching over 8 bases. Looked up from germline, CDR1 is SGHRS and CDR2 is YFSETQ. The CDR3 has 16 amino acids. V lost 0 bases to trimming and J lost 0 bases; unmatched junction nucleotides: 5.

J is TRBJ2-2 and V is TRBV5-1; D possibly corresponds to TRBD1 (5 bases). Trimming shortened V by 7 bases and J by 2 bases, and 12 bases separated the two germline ends. CDR3 length: 14 residues. Germline CDR1 and CDR2: SGHRS and YFSETQ. CDR3 DNA sequence: TGCGCCAGCTCAATCGACAGAAACACCGGGGAGCTGTTTTTT. Translating gives CASSIDRNTGELFF.

This clonotype was counted only a few times. The V gene is TRBV20-1, the J gene TRBJ2-4, with TRBD2 matching 10 bases. With V trimmed by 0 bases and J by 6 bases, 8 bases remained unmatched. Germline V gives CDR1 DFQATT, CDR2 SNEGSKA (reference sequence). The CDR3 is 16 amino acids. CDR3 nucleotide sequence: TGCAGTGCTAGAGATCCCCTAGCGGGGGTGGGAAACATTCAGTACTTC. Protein sequence: CSARDPLAGVGNIQYF.

At least ten counts were recorded for this clonotype. V gene TRBV7-2 combines with J gene TRBJ2-1, with D perhaps assigned TRBD1 or TRBD2 (6 bases each). Trimming shortened V by 5 bases and J by 10 bases, and 27 bases separated the two germline ends. The germline gives CDR1 SGHTA, CDR2 FQGNSA. The CDR3 extends over 17 amino acids. The CDR3 bases are TGTGCCAGCAGCCTACGTGGGGGCCAGGCGGAGGGTAGGGAGCAGTTCTTC. The encoded protein is CASSLRGGQAEGREQFF.

A few counts support this clonotype. This sequence joins TRBV4-2 and TRBJ2-2; TRBD1 matches at 8 bases. CDR3 length: 17 residues. Losses at the gene ends were 1 base for V and 7 bases for J; bases not matched to a gene: 11. CDR1 and CDR2 (germline): LGHNA, YNFKEQ. For the CDR3, the DNA is TGTGCCAGCAGCCAAGGGCGTCCGGGACAGGAAGGCGGGGAGCTGTTTTTT. Amino acids: CASSQGRPGQEGGELFF.

This clonotype was observed a handful of times. This chain uses TRBV9 with TRBJ2-7; the D gene is possibly TRBD2 (5 bases). V was trimmed by 0 bases and J by 3 bases, leaving 10 bases between them. CDR1 is SGDLS and CDR2 is YYNGEE in the germline V gene. CDR3 size: 14 residues. The CDR3, as DNA: TGTGCCAGCAGCGTAGGGCTAGCAGACTACGAGCAGTACTTC. Translation: CASSVGLADYEQYF.

This clonotype was seen ten or more times. The chain has TRBV15 and TRBJ2-1, with TRBD1 as a possible D gene (5 bases). This CDR3 is built from 15 residues. V was trimmed by 1 base and J by 1 base, leaving 8 bases between them. The germline V gene has CDR1 LNHNV and CDR2 YYDKDF (reference sequence). CDR3 DNA: TGTGCCACCAGCAGAGTGGGGCGGTCCTACAATGAGCAGTTCTTC. Its translation: CATSRVGRSYNEQFF.

This clonotype was seen a few times. The chain employs TRBV7-8 and TRBJ2-1; weak D call: TRBD2 (5 bases). CDR1 SGHVS and CDR2 FQNEAQ come from the germline V gene. The CDR3 is made up of 15 amino acids. V lost 5 bases to trimming and J lost 9 bases, with 20 bases between them. The CDR3 DNA follows: TGTGCCAGCAGCCCGGACTCGGCAGCGTATGGTGAGCAGTTCTTC. Residues: CASSPDSAAYGEQFF.

This clonotype turned up a few times. The V and J genes are TRBV4-3 and TRBJ1-1; D is possibly TRBD1 (5 bases). Germline loops: CDR1 LGHNA, CDR2 YSLEER. V was shortened by 1 base and J by 2 bases, with 8 bases between the two germline ends. This CDR3 is 14 amino acids long. Written as DNA, the CDR3 is TGCGCCAGCAGCCAAGGACAGCCAAACACTGAAGCTTTCTTT. It translates to CASSQGQPNTEAFF.

This clonotype was seen ten or more times. The V gene is TRBV5-1, the J gene TRBJ2-3; D may correspond to TRBD1 or TRBD2 (5 bases each). CDR3 length: 15 amino acids. The V gene's germline CDR1 is SGHRS and CDR2 YFSETQ. V dropped 4 bases and J dropped 0 bases, with 12 bases sitting between them. CDR3 in DNA: TGCGCCAGCAGCCTCCGGGACCAGAGCACAGATACGCAGTATTTT. Its translation: CASSLRDQSTDTQYF.

This clonotype has a handful of counts. The chain employs TRBV28 and TRBJ2-1; 12 bases are shared with TRBD2. This CDR3 has 15 residues. Germline values: CDR1 MDHEN, CDR2 SYDVKM. Trimming cost V 7 bases and J 7 bases; bases outside gene matches: 8. CDR3 loop: CASIPPSGRGNEQFF. In DNA form, the CDR3 reads TGTGCCAGCATCCCGCCTAGCGGGAGGGGAAATGAGCAGTTCTTC.

Many counts were recorded for this clonotype. V usage is TRBV12-3 or TRBV12-4 and J usage is TRBJ2-5; 7 bases match TRBD1. V shed 7 bases and J 6 bases; nucleotides not matched to a gene: 11. CDR3 length: 14 residues. The CDR3 region has the DNA TGTGCCAGCACCGTGGGGAAGGGGGCTCAGACCCAGTACTTC. This gives the protein CASTVGKGAQTQYF.

This clonotype appeared many times. This chain uses TRBV29-1 with TRBJ2-1, with D perhaps TRBD2 (6 bases). Trimming cost V 7 bases and J 14 bases, with 18 bases left between them. The CDR3 loop spans 11 amino acids. Germline loops: CDR1 SQVTM, CDR2 ANQGSEA. CDR3 nucleotides: TGCAGCGGGGGAACGCGGGGTTTGGAGTTCTTC. This translates into CSGGTRGLEFF.

This clonotype was recorded many times. The rearrangement joins TRBV11-2 to TRBJ2-5; D not certain. Trimming took 4 bases from V and 1 from J, leaving 13 bases between them. The CDR3 extends over 15 amino acids. CDR1 SGHAT and CDR2 FQNNGV come from the germline V gene. The CDR3 spells CASSSPYSLQETQYF. The CDR3 DNA reads TGTGCCAGCAGCTCGCCGTATAGCCTCCAAGAGACCCAGTACTTC.

This clonotype appeared many times. V usage is TRBV4-3 and J usage is TRBJ2-3, with 14 bases lining up with TRBD2. The germline CDR1 and CDR2 sequences are LGHNA and YSLEER. The CDR3 runs 17 residues. V was pared by 3 bases and J by 5 bases, with 7 bases of the junction left unmatched. The CDR3 reads CASSQGGLAGVVDTQYF. For the CDR3, the DNA is TGCGCCAGCAGCCAGGGGGGACTAGCGGGAGTTGTAGATACGCAGTATTTT.

This clonotype was recorded a few times. V is TRBV29-1 and J is TRBJ2-7; a possible D gene is TRBD1 (5 bases). Germline loops: CDR1 SQVTM, CDR2 ANQGSEA. This CDR3 contains 11 residues. Trimming stripped 1 base from V and 8 bases from J, with 9 bases between. CDR3 nucleotides: TGCAGCGTTGAAGGGGCAGGGAAGCAGTACTTC. This sequence encodes CSVEGAGKQYF.

This clonotype was seen a handful of times. This chain joins TRBV12-3 or TRBV12-4 and TRBJ2-1; 12 nucleotides agree with TRBD2. V shed 6 bases and J 12 bases; nucleotides not matched to a gene: 9. The CDR3 is 14 amino acids. In DNA, the CDR3 is TGTGCCAGCAGGTCACTAGCGGGAGGCCCCGGGCAGTTCTTC. The encoded protein is CASRSLAGGPGQFF.

V is TRBV5-5 and J is TRBJ2-5; 7 bases align to TRBD1. From germline, CDR1 is SGHKS and CDR2 YYEKEE (reference sequence). The CDR3 sequence is 15 residues long. The junction had 8 bases not matched to a gene; V was cut back by 4 bases and J by 2 bases. Here the CDR3 reads CASSPGQAVQETQYF. The DNA for the CDR3 is TGTGCCAGCAGCCCCGGACAGGCGGTACAAGAGACCCAGTACTTC.

The gene calls are TRBV28 and TRBJ1-5; D call uncertain. The CDR3 is made up of 11 amino acids. V was trimmed by 4 bases and J by 5 bases, leaving 3 bases between them. Per the germline V gene, CDR1 is MDHEN and CDR2 is SYDVKM. The CDR3 reads CASSYDQPQHF. The CDR3, as DNA: TGTGCCAGCAGTTACGATCAGCCCCAGCATTTT.

In this sample, this clonotype turned up many times. The chain employs TRBV12-3 or TRBV12-4 and TRBJ2-7; D gene uncertain. This CDR3 has 13 residues. The V end lost 6 bases, the J end lost 6 bases, and 15 bases lay between the germline ends. The CDR3 nucleotides are TGTGCCAGCAGGCAGAGCCCCCTGGGCGAGCAGTACTTC. It translates to CASRQSPLGEQYF.

This clonotype occurred a few times. A much larger clone differs by one base, so this may be a read error. The V gene is TRBV5-6, the J gene TRBJ2-1, with D perhaps being TRBD1 or TRBD2 (5 bases each). This CDR3 spans 15 amino acids. Trimming shortened V by 2 bases and J by 0 bases, and 9 bases separated the two germline ends. Germline assignment: CDR1 SGHDT and CDR2 YYEEEE. CDR3 bases: TGTGCCAGCAGCTTCGGGGCGAGCTCCTACAATGAGCAGTTCTTC. Its protein product is CASSFGASSYNEQFF.

Only a few counts were recorded for this clonotype. This chain uses TRBV4-3 with TRBJ2-1; D might be TRBD2 (7 bases). Trimming cost V 0 bases and J 9 bases, with 9 bases left between them. CDR3 length: 13 amino acids. Germline values: CDR1 LGHNA, CDR2 YSLEER. The CDR3 nucleotides read TGCGCCAGCAGCCAAGAGGGAGGGGGTGAGCAGTTCTTC. Protein sequence: CASSQEGGGEQFF.

This clonotype was seen a handful of times. This chain links TRBV7-8 with TRBJ2-1; 8 nucleotides line up with TRBD1. Trimming removed 5 bases from V and 7 bases from J; junction bases left unmatched: 10. The CDR3 spans 15 residues. CDR1 and CDR2 from the germline V gene are SGHVS and FQNEAQ. The CDR3 coding sequence is TGTGCCAGCAGCCTCGGACAGGGTCTGGGGAATGAGCAGTTCTTC. Its translation: CASSLGQGLGNEQFF.

The chain carries TRBV7-8 and TRBJ1-2; 7 bases align to TRBD1. The germline gives CDR1 SGHVS, CDR2 FQNEAQ. The CDR3 extends over 15 amino acids. The junction had 6 bases not matched to a gene; V was cut back by 1 base and J by 4 bases. CDR3: CASSLVGQLIYGYTF. Written as DNA, the CDR3 is TGTGCCAGCAGCTTAGTGGGACAGCTAATCTATGGCTACACCTTC.

CDR3 in DNA: TGCAGTGCTGACAGGGGGAAGGACTATGGCTACACCTTC. The encoded protein is CSADRGKDYGYTF. The J gene is TRBJ1-2, the V gene TRBV20-1, with 9 bases that match TRBD1. CDR3 length equals 13 residues. Germline trimming cut 5 bases from V and 3 bases from J; bases unmatched to any gene: 4. Germline V CDR1 and CDR2: DFQATT, SNEGSKA (reference sequence).

This chain's CDR3 is CASSYSASSINEQFF. Written as DNA, the CDR3 is TGTGCCAGCAGTTACTCGGCTAGCTCGATTAATGAGCAGTTCTTC. The chain uses TRBV6-2 or TRBV6-3 and TRBJ2-1; maybe TRBD2 (5 bases). The CDR3 is 15 residues long. CDR1 is MNHEY, CDR2 SVGEGT, per germline. Trimming took off 0 bases at V and 7 bases at J, with 13 bases between the two ends.